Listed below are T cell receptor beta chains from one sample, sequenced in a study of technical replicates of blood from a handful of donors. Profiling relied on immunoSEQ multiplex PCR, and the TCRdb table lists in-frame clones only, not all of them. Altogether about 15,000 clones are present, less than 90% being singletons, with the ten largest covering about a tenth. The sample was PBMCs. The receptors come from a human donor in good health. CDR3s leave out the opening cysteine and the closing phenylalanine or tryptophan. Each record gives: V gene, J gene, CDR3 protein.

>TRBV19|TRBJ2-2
ASSKSGTQGLTGELF
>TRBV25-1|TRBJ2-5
ASSDGPGVRETQY
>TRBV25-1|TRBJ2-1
AAWAYPGEQF
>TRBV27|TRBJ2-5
ASSLTSGMKTQY
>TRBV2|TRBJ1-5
ASSDSSSNQPQH
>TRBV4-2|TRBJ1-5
ASSQAAGLQGGASNQPQH
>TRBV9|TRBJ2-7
ASRGQGTFDEQY
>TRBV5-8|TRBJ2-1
ASNYRGYEQF
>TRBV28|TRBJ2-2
ASEDRYTGELF
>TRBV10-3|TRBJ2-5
AISSGLAGVGTQY
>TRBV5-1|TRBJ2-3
ASSLFTSGSFEDTQY
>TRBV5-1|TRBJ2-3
ASSLVAGPTDTQY
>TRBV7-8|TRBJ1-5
ASTQQPNRGQPQH
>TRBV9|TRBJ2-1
ASSVVWDRGADEQF
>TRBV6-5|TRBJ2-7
ASSLGPTYEQY
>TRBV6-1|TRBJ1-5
ASIPTGRLNQPQH
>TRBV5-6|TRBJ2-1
ASTSGLEGWNEQF
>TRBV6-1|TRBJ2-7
ASSDSFGGEQY
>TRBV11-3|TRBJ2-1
ASSLDQAGTSSSYNEQF
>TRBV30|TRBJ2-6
AWSLGSGANVLT
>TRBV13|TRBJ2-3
ASSVVGLAGITDTQY
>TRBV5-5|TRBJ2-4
ASSSSAGIQY
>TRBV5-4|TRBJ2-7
ASSERPQPAYEQY
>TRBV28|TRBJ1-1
ASKGGQAFTEAF
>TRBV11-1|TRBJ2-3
ASSSVEGTQY
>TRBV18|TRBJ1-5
ASSPRRTDDYSNQPQH
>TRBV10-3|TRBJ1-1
AINQGQNTEAF
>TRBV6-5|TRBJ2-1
ASSQDRPWDEQF
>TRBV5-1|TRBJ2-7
ASSRTDPRGEQY
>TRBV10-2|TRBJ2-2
ASRVGGSSAGELF
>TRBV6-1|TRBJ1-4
ASSEGGGTNEKLF
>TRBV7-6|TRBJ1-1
ASSSLVNTEAF
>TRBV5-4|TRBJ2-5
ASSDNRVRGETQY
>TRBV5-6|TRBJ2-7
ASSPYGETYEQY
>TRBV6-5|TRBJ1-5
ASSPGQLGDQPQH
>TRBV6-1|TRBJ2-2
ASSELAGDTGELF
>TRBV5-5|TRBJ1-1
ASSQDGQLNTEAF
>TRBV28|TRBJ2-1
ASSPAGGYTEQF
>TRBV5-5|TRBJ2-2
ASSPRVPGNTGELF
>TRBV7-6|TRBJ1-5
ASSPAWGLYSNQPQH
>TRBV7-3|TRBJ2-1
ASRASGSSYNEQF
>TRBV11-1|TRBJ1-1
ASRRTGITMNTEAF